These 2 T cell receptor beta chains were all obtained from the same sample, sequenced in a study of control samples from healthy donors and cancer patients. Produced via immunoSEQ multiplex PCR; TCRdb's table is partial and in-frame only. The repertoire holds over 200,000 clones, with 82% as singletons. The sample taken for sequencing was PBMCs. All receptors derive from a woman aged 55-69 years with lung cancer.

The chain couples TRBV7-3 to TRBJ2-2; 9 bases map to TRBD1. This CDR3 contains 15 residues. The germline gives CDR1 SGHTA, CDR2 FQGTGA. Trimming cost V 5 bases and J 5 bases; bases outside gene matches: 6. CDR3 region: CASSRTGAETGELFF. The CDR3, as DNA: TGTGCCAGCAGCCGGACAGGGGCAGAAACCGGGGAGCTGTTTTTT.

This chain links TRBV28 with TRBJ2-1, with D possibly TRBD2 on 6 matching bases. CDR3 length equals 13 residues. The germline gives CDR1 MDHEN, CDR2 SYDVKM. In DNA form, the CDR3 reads TGTGAGAAGGAGGGCAGCTCCTACAATGAGCAGTTCTTC. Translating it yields CEKEGSSYNEQFF.